This T cell receptor (beta chain) appears in the sequencing data of a study of blood T cell repertoires in COVID-19. Sequencing was performed with immunoSEQ multiplex PCR; in TCRdb, only in-frame clones are kept and a portion is missing. Of under 200,000 clones in the sample, 86% were seen once. The CDR3 runs to 15 residues. The receptor was isolated from a woman aged 80 or over in a cohort sampled during active or convalescent COVID-19. Sequencing was done on a sample of peripheral blood. The chain has TRBV21-1 and TRBJ1-4. TRBV21-1 is a listed pseudogene. CDR3 coding DNA: TGTGCCAGCAGCAACAGACGGGTCTGGCCGGAAAAACTGTTTTTT. This sequence encodes CASSNRRVWPEKLFF.